These 32 T cell receptor beta chains originate from one sample sequenced in a study of cytomegalovirus exposure and HLA in healthy donors. TCRdb's table, derived via immunoSEQ multiplex PCR, lists solely in-frame clones and lacks some. The data contain around 300,000 clones, 80% to 90% of them singletons. Source material: PBMCs. These receptor sequences come from a woman aged 18-29 years in good health and CMV-seronegative.

This clone was found once. The chain uses TRBV29-1 and TRBJ2-2; possible D gene TRBD2, 5 bases. V was pared by 5 bases and J by 1 base, with 8 bases between. The CDR3 loop spans 13 amino acids. The germline V gene has CDR1 SQVTM and CDR2 ANQGSEA. CDR3 DNA sequence: TGCAGCGTTACCGGGGAGAACACCGGGGAGCTGTTTTTT. This codes for CSVTGENTGELFF.

This chain links TRBV9 with TRBJ1-4; D gene unclear. V lost 4 bases, J lost 12 bases, and 13 bases lay in between. Germline CDR1 and CDR2: SGDLS and YYNGEE. The CDR3 sequence is 12 residues long. CDR3 region: CASSPDGEELFF. The DNA for the CDR3 is TGTGCCAGCAGCCCCGACGGTGAGGAACTGTTTTTT. The entire variable domain, with the rest obtained from reference TRBV9 and TRBJ1-4, is as follows: DSGVTQTPKHLITATGQRVTLRCSPRSGDLSVYWYQQSLDQGLQFLIQYYNGEERAKGNILERFSAQQFPDLHSELNLSSLELGDSALYFCASSPDGEELFFGSGTQLSVL.

The chain employs TRBV9 and TRBJ2-3, with 8 nucleotides matching TRBD2. Germline CDR1 reads SGDLS; CDR2 reads YYNGEE. V gave up 0 bases and J gave up 7 bases; unmatched junction bases: 7. CDR3 length: 15 amino acids. This CDR3 is CASSVASSGGNTQYF. CDR3 nucleotides: TGTGCCAGCAGCGTAGCGTCGAGCGGGGGTAATACGCAGTATTTT.

This chain joins TRBV5-1 and TRBJ2-5; D possibly corresponds to TRBD2 (6 bases). This CDR3 has 17 amino acids. Germline assignment: CDR1 SGHRS and CDR2 YFSETQ. Trimming left V 3 bases short and J 3 bases short, with 21 bases between. In DNA form, the CDR3 reads TGCGCCAGCAGCTCCGAAGGGGCGGGATCTGAGGAAGAGACCCAGTACTTC. Its translation is CASSSEGAGSEEETQYF.

The rearrangement links TRBV25-1 to TRBJ2-7, with TRBD2 matching 8 bases. In germline, CDR1 is MGHDK, CDR2 SYGVNS. This CDR3 contains 15 residues. The ends lost 1 base at V and 4 bases at J; junction bases unmatched: 6. CDR3 sequence reads: CASSESPSGGYEQYF. As DNA, the CDR3 is TGTGCCAGCAGTGAATCCCCGAGCGGGGGATACGAGCAGTACTTC.

The rearrangement links TRBV2 to TRBJ2-7, with TRBD2 identical over 11 bases. V shed 4 bases, J shed 6 bases, and the junction held 5 bases outside the gene matches. The CDR3 length is 14 residues. Germline V gene data show CDR1 as SNHLY and CDR2 as FYNNEI. The CDR3: CASSGSSGGFEQYF. The CDR3 bases are TGTGCCAGCAGTGGGTCTAGCGGGGGGTTCGAGCAGTACTTC.

The V call is TRBV7-8, the J call TRBJ2-1; perhaps TRBD2 as D (5 bases). V dropped 4 bases and J dropped 4 bases, with 35 bases sitting between them. The CDR3 runs 22 residues. From germline, CDR1 is SGHVS and CDR2 FQNEAQ. The CDR3, as DNA: TGTGCCAGCAGCTCACCTCGGGATAGGGCCCCTCAGAGGATAGTGGTTTACAATGAGCAGTTCTTC. It codes for CASSSPRDRAPQRIVVYNEQFF.

This sequence joins TRBV29-1 and TRBJ2-7; the D gene is possibly TRBD1 (6 bases). Germline V gene data show CDR1 as SQVTM and CDR2 as ANQGSEA. The CDR3 is 13 residues long. Trimming removed 6 bases from V and 6 bases from J, with 18 bases in between. CDR3 sequence reads: CSVGAPVSGEQYF. CDR3 nucleotides: TGCAGCGTGGGGGCCCCCGTCTCAGGCGAGCAGTACTTC.

This clone appeared a few times. V and J are TRBV2 and TRBJ1-2; D possibly corresponds to TRBD1 (5 bases). Germline V gene sequence: CDR1 SNHLY, CDR2 FYNNEI. The CDR3 consists of 15 residues. Trimming pared 2 bases from V and 3 bases from J, leaving 13 bases between. CDR3 sequence (DNA): TGTGCCAGCAGTGAACTAGGCGGGGCCCACTATGGCTACACCTTC. Translating it yields CASSELGGAHYGYTF.

This clone is a singleton in its sample. The rearrangement uses TRBV7-8 and TRBJ1-2; the D is unclear. V gave up 0 bases and J gave up 6 bases, with 8 bases separating them. The CDR3 spans 13 residues. Per the germline V gene, CDR1 is SGHVS and CDR2 is FQNEAQ. The CDR3 is CASSLAPSDGYTF. CDR3 DNA: TGTGCCAGCAGCTTAGCTCCTTCGGATGGCTACACCTTC.

The V and J genes are TRBV5-6 and TRBJ2-1, with TRBD2 identical over 9 bases. Germline-derived CDR1 and CDR2 are SGHDT and YYEEEE. V was clipped by 1 base and J by 16 bases; unmatched bases: 6. The CDR3 sequence is 12 residues long. The CDR3 protein is CASSLLLAGQFF. For the CDR3, the DNA is TGTGCCAGCAGCTTGCTCCTAGCGGGGCAATTCTTC.

The rearrangement links TRBV27 to TRBJ2-7; a possible D gene is TRBD1 (7 bases). Germline CDR1 reads MNHEY; CDR2 reads SMNVEV (reference sequence). Trimming stripped 4 bases from V and 3 bases from J, with 10 bases between. This CDR3 region has 13 residues. The CDR3 protein is CASSYRGGYEQYF. The CDR3 DNA reads as TGTGCCAGCAGTTACAGGGGAGGCTACGAGCAGTACTTC.

The chain employs TRBV18 and TRBJ2-7; perhaps TRBD1 as D (5 bases). Germline CDR1 reads KGHSH; CDR2 reads LQKENI. CDR3 length equals 12 residues. V was pared by 5 bases and J by 5 bases, with 10 bases between. This CDR3 is CASSGAINEQYF. For the CDR3, the DNA is TGTGCCAGCTCAGGGGCGATTAACGAGCAGTACTTC.

The rearrangement links TRBV18 to TRBJ2-5; the D is unclear. The germline V and J ends were trimmed by 1 base and 0 bases, with 6 bases remaining between them. CDR1 and CDR2 from the germline V gene are KGHSH and LQKENI. This CDR3 spans 14 amino acids. The CDR3 loop is CASSPRLDQETQYF. The CDR3 DNA follows: TGTGCCAGCTCACCACGGCTGGACCAAGAGACCCAGTACTTC.

The chain couples TRBV11-3 to TRBJ2-7; D is possibly TRBD2 (5 bases). The length of the CDR3 is 14 residues. CDR1 is SGHNT, CDR2 YENEEA, per germline. V lost 5 bases and J 0 bases, leaving 11 bases between the germline ends. The CDR3 is CASSPGLFSYEQYF. In nucleotides, the CDR3 is TGTGCCAGCAGCCCCGGACTTTTCTCCTACGAGCAGTACTTC.

This clone was detected a few times. Other DNA sequences of this sample code for an identical CDR3. The chain uses TRBV10-3 and TRBJ2-7; D is unresolved. The CDR3 sequence is 12 residues long. Trimming stripped 3 bases from V and 0 bases from J, with 3 bases between. Germline V gives CDR1 ENHRY, CDR2 SYGVKD. The CDR3 sequence is CAISDRSYEQYF. The CDR3 DNA reads TGTGCCATCAGTGACCGCTCCTACGAGCAGTACTTC.

This rearrangement joins TRBV6-1 to TRBJ1-5; no clear D gene. The V end was cut by 0 bases, the J end by 7 bases, with 4 bases between. Germline V gene sequence: CDR1 MNHNS, CDR2 SASEGT. The CDR3 is made up of 12 amino acids. The DNA of the CDR3 is TGTGCCAGCAGTGAAGCGGGCCAGCCCCAGCATTTT. Its protein is CASSEAGQPQHF.

V and J are TRBV18 and TRBJ1-2; D is unclear. Germline CDR1 is KGHSH and CDR2 is LQKENI. With 3 bases removed from V and 1 base from J, the gap between germline ends came to 9 bases. The length of the CDR3 is 14 residues. The CDR3 bases are TGTGCCAGCTCACCGGGCAGAAATAACTATGGCTACACCTTC. Its protein is CASSPGRNNYGYTF.

J is TRBJ2-7 and V is TRBV4-2; 7 bases line up with TRBD1. Looked up from germline, CDR1 is LGHNA and CDR2 is YNFKEQ. The CDR3 totals 15 residues. Losses at the gene ends were 4 bases for V and 5 bases for J; bases not matched to a gene: 11. The CDR3 sequence: CASSLARTGRDEQYF. For the CDR3, the DNA is TGTGCCAGCAGCCTAGCTAGGACAGGACGGGACGAGCAGTACTTC.

This rearrangement joins TRBV6-5 to TRBJ1-2; D unresolved. Trimming left V 6 bases short and J 4 bases short, with 18 bases between. CDR1 is MNHEY, CDR2 SVGAGI, per germline. CDR3 length equals 15 residues. CDR3 DNA: TGTGCCAGCAGCTACAATGCGGGCCTATTCTATGGCTACACCTTC. It yields the protein CASSYNAGLFYGYTF.

The rearrangement joins TRBV5-1 to TRBJ1-3; 8 bases align to TRBD1. The junction had 1 base not matched to a gene; V was cut back by 0 bases and J by 2 bases. CDR3 length: 15 amino acids. CDR1 and CDR2 from the germline V gene are SGHRS and YFSETQ. In DNA, the CDR3 is TGCGCCAGCAGCTTGGAGGACAGGGCTGGAAACACCATATATTTT. This gives the protein CASSLEDRAGNTIYF.

The chain joins TRBV5-1 to TRBJ2-7; 7 nucleotides match TRBD1. CDR1 and CDR2 (germline): SGHRS, YFSETQ. CDR3 length: 19 amino acids. Trimming cost V 2 bases and J 6 bases; bases outside gene matches: 23. The CDR3 DNA reads TGCGCCAGCAGCTTAGACAGGGACCCGTCCGTCCCTCTATCGGGCGAGCAGTACTTC. It is translated as CASSLDRDPSVPLSGEQYF.

This chain connects TRBV5-1 to TRBJ2-1, with 9 bases matching TRBD2. The CDR3 contains 14 residues. V lost 5 bases and J lost 6; bases outside the gene matches: 6. Germline loops: CDR1 SGHRS, CDR2 YFSETQ. The CDR3 DNA follows: TGCGCCAGCAGGGGAGTAGCGGGGGCCAATGAGCAGTTCTTC. This sequence encodes CASRGVAGANEQFF.

V usage is TRBV30 and J usage is TRBJ2-7; possibly TRBD1 for D (7 bases). The length of the CDR3 is 14 residues. The germline gives CDR1 GTSNPN, CDR2 SVGIG (reference sequence). V was shortened by 5 bases and J by 5 bases, with 19 bases between the two germline ends. The CDR3 loop is CAWGARGAGDEQYF. The CDR3 nucleotides are TGTGCCTGGGGGGCCAGGGGGGCAGGGGACGAGCAGTACTTC.

The sample holds a few counts of this clone. V gene TRBV9 combines with J gene TRBJ1-3; no definite D call. V lost 3 bases and J lost 5, with 6 bases in between. This CDR3 spans 12 amino acids. Germline CDR1 and CDR2: SGDLS and YYNGEE. The DNA of the CDR3 is TGTGCCAGCAGCGCGGTGAGAAACACCATATATTTT. It specifies CASSAVRNTIYF.

V is TRBV11-3 and J is TRBJ1-1, with a possible D match to TRBD1 (5 bases). Germline V gives CDR1 SGHNT, CDR2 YENEEA. The CDR3 totals 13 residues. V lost 5 bases to trimming and J lost 3 bases, with 10 bases between them. The CDR3 region has the DNA TGTGCCAGCAGCAATGGCAGGGACACTGAAGCTTTCTTT. This encodes CASSNGRDTEAFF.

The chain employs TRBV15 and TRBJ1-1, with 8 bases fitting TRBD1. The germline gives CDR1 LNHNV, CDR2 YYDKDF (reference sequence). Trimming cost V 1 base and J 4 bases; bases outside gene matches: 5. There are 15 residues in the CDR3. The CDR3 is CATSRAGQGSTEAFF. CDR3 DNA sequence: TGTGCCACCAGCAGAGCCGGACAGGGTTCCACTGAAGCTTTCTTT.

The V gene is TRBV6-5, the J gene TRBJ1-5; D call uncertain. Trimming cost V 0 bases and J 5 bases, with 8 bases left between them. There are 14 residues in the CDR3. Germline-derived CDR1 and CDR2 are MNHEY and SVGAGI. The chain's CDR3 is CASSYSGRDQPQHF. The CDR3 DNA is TGTGCCAGCAGTTACTCGGGGAGGGATCAGCCCCAGCATTTT.

The chain links TRBV11-2 to TRBJ1-1; D gene uncertain. Germline-derived CDR1 and CDR2 are SGHAT and FQNNGV. The CDR3 is made up of 13 amino acids. Trimming removed 5 bases from V and 1 base from J, with 8 bases in between. The CDR3 region has the DNA TGTGCCAGCAGCCCTACCGGGAACACTGAAGCTTTCTTT. The encoded protein is CASSPTGNTEAFF.

The V gene is TRBV30, the J gene TRBJ2-7; 7 positions match TRBD1. This CDR3 contains 14 residues. The V gene's germline CDR1 is GTSNPN and CDR2 SVGIG (reference sequence). The J segment lost 0 bases and the V segment lost 4 bases, leaving 6 bases of the junction unmatched. The DNA for the CDR3 is TGTGCCTGGACCTGGGACAGCCACTCCTACGAGCAGTACTTC. This codes for CAWTWDSHSYEQYF.

The chain links TRBV5-6 to TRBJ1-1, with D maybe TRBD1 (5 bases). Trimming left V 2 bases short and J 11 bases short, with 13 bases between. Germline V CDR1 and CDR2: SGHDT, YYEEEE. The CDR3 is made up of 12 amino acids. The CDR3 nucleotides are TGTGCCAGCAGCTTAACCGGGACTTGGGCTTTCTTT. This sequence encodes CASSLTGTWAFF.

V and J are TRBV9 and TRBJ2-7, with TRBD2 matching over 9 bases. J gave up 2 bases and V 0 bases, and 9 bases lay outside the gene matches. Germline V CDR1 and CDR2: SGDLS, YYNGEE. CDR3 size: 17 residues. CDR3 coding DNA: TGTGCCAGCAGCGTAGAGGCCGGGACTAGCTTTACCTACGAGCAGTACTTC. It codes for CASSVEAGTSFTYEQYF.